These T cell receptor beta chains were read from a single sample in a study of shared clonotypes between healthy human individuals. The data were produced by immunoSEQ multiplex PCR, yet TCRdb's version contains in-frame clones alone and is incomplete. In the table there are around 940,000 clones, roughly 72% of which are singletons. Sequenced: memory CD4+ T cells sorted from blood. The receptors come from a young man in good health. CDR3s include the opening cysteine and the closing phenylalanine or tryptophan. Fields, in order: D gene, J gene, V gene, clone size, CDR3 protein, CDR3 DNA. A D gene is named only where the DNA matches it firmly. Size values are once, few and many counts, or a class for expanded clones, and some rows have none.

D: NA; J: TRBJ1-2; V: TRBV18; size: NA; CDR3: CASSSGIQGSNYGYTF; DNA: TGTGCCAGCTCATCGGGAATACAGGGCTCTAACTATGGCTACACCTTC
D: TRBD2; J: TRBJ2-1; V: TRBV2; size: once; CDR3: CASRGEVAGAEQFF; DNA: TGTGCCAGCAGAGGGGAGGTAGCGGGAGCTGAGCAGTTCTTC
D: NA; J: TRBJ1-1; V: TRBV6-5; size: many; CDR3: CASSLMGAGTEAFF; DNA: TGTGCCAGCAGTTTGATGGGGGCAGGGACTGAAGCTTTCTTT
D: NA; J: TRBJ2-1; V: TRBV7-9; size: NA; CDR3: CASSQDREQFF; DNA: TGTGCCAGCAGCCAGGACCGTGAGCAGTTCTTC
D: NA; J: TRBJ1-4; V: TRBV25-1; size: NA; CDR3: CASREDGSNEKLFF; DNA: TGTGCCAGCAGGGAGGACGGATCTAATGAAAAACTGTTTTTT
D: TRBD1; J: TRBJ1-4; V: TRBV28; size: NA; CDR3: CASSSFGTGAEKLFF; DNA: TGTGCCAGCAGTTCCTTCGGGACAGGGGCTGAAAAACTGTTTTTT
D: NA; J: TRBJ2-5; V: TRBV5-4; size: NA; CDR3: CASKPGPRETQYF; DNA: TGTGCCAGCAAGCCAGGGCCAAGGGAGACCCAGTACTTC
D: NA; J: TRBJ2-3; V: TRBV4-2; size: once; CDR3: CASSLTGGASDTQYF; DNA: TGTGCCAGCAGCTTAACGGGGGGCGCGTCAGATACGCAGTATTTT
D: TRBD2; J: TRBJ2-3; V: TRBV19; size: NA; CDR3: CASSIDGPGLAGLTDTQYF; DNA: TGTGCCAGTAGTATAGATGGGCCGGGACTAGCGGGCCTCACAGATACGCAGTATTTT
D: TRBD1; J: TRBJ1-1; V: TRBV6-5; size: few; CDR3: CASSYGGGATTEAFF; DNA: TGTGCCAGCAGTTACGGAGGGGGCGCGACCACTGAAGCTTTCTTT
D: NA; J: TRBJ2-3; V: TRBV7-2; size: NA; CDR3: CASSLGGDRDTQYF; DNA: TGTGCCAGCAGCTTAGGGGGGGATAGGGATACGCAGTATTTT
D: NA; J: TRBJ1-2; V: TRBV9; size: NA; CDR3: CASSVVPPDRTRGYTF; DNA: TGTGCCAGCAGCGTTGTCCCCCCCGACAGGACCCGGGGCTACACCTTC
D: TRBD1; J: TRBJ1-6; V: TRBV19; size: few; CDR3: CASTMDRGASPLHF; DNA: TGTGCCAGTACTATGGACAGGGGCGCATCACCCCTCCACTTT
D: NA; J: TRBJ1-4; V: TRBV30; size: NA; CDR3: CAWSRGGRNEKLFF; DNA: TGTGCCTGGAGTCGAGGAGGTCGTAATGAAAAACTGTTTTTT
D: TRBD1; J: TRBJ1-1; V: TRBV7-9; size: NA; CDR3: CASSLTGGFVGTEAFF; DNA: TGTGCCAGCAGCTTGACAGGGGGCTTTGTGGGCACTGAAGCTTTCTTT
D: TRBD1; J: TRBJ2-7; V: TRBV27; size: NA; CDR3: CASSLTRPGGIGEQYF; DNA: TGTGCCAGCAGTTTAACCCGGCCAGGGGGTATTGGCGAGCAGTACTTC
D: TRBD2; J: TRBJ2-3; V: TRBV4-3; size: NA; CDR3: CASSQGDGRTRTDTQYF; DNA: TGCGCCAGCAGCCAAGGGGACGGGAGGACCCGCACAGATACGCAGTATTTT
D: NA; J: TRBJ1-2; V: TRBV30; size: few; CDR3: CAWRLESYGKSGYTF; DNA: TGTGCCTGGAGGTTAGAGAGTTACGGCAAGTCTGGCTACACCTTC
D: NA; J: TRBJ1-6; V: TRBV6-5; size: few; CDR3: CASRPSSSGNSPLHF; DNA: TGTGCCAGCAGGCCCTCATCCTCAGGGAATTCACCCCTCCACTTT
D: NA; J: TRBJ1-6; V: TRBV6-6; size: NA; CDR3: CASTPGGERNSPLHF; DNA: TGTGCCAGCACCCCCGGGGGGGAGAGGAATTCACCCCTCCACTTT
D: TRBD2; J: TRBJ2-5; V: TRBV18; size: NA; CDR3: CASSRTSGNAGGETQYF; DNA: TGTGCCAGCTCACGGACTAGCGGAAACGCGGGGGGGGAGACCCAGTACTTC
D: NA; J: TRBJ2-7; V: TRBV5-4; size: once; CDR3: CASSLAGPNYEQYF; DNA: TGTGCCAGCAGCTTGGCCGGTCCTAACTACGAGCAGTACTTC
D: TRBD2; J: TRBJ2-2; V: TRBV18; size: NA; CDR3: CASSLSLAGSTGELFF; DNA: TGTGCCAGCTCACTGTCCTTAGCGGGCAGCACCGGGGAGCTGTTTTTT
D: TRBD2; J: TRBJ2-1; V: TRBV7-9; size: NA; CDR3: CASSSSRATSGESYNEQFF; DNA: TGTGCCAGCAGCTCCTCCCGGGCGACTAGCGGGGAATCCTACAATGAGCAGTTCTTC
D: TRBD2; J: TRBJ2-1; V: TRBV2; size: many; CDR3: CASAPLERDNEQFF; DNA: TGTGCCAGCGCTCCTCTGGAGCGGGATAATGAGCAGTTCTTC
D: TRBD2; J: TRBJ2-3; V: TRBV7-9; size: NA; CDR3: CASSLASGGADTQYF; DNA: TGTGCCAGCAGCTTAGCTAGCGGGGGGGCGGATACGCAGTATTTT
D: NA; J: TRBJ2-1; V: TRBV10-3; size: NA; CDR3: CAISESGGPYNEQFF; DNA: TGTGCCATCAGTGAGTCGGGGGGACCCTACAATGAGCAGTTCTTC
D: NA; J: TRBJ2-5; V: TRBV20-1; size: NA; CDR3: CSARGDEAQYF; DNA: TGCAGTGCCAGGGGGGATGAGGCCCAGTACTTC
D: TRBD1; J: TRBJ2-7; V: TRBV4-3; size: once; CDR3: CASSQGGQSSYEQYF; DNA: TGCGCCAGCAGCCAAGGGGGACAGAGCTCCTACGAGCAGTACTTC
D: NA; J: TRBJ1-5; V: TRBV18; size: NA; CDR3: CASSPGSVGQPQHF; DNA: TGTGCCAGCTCACCAGGGTCAGTTGGTCAGCCCCAGCATTTT
D: NA; J: TRBJ2-7; V: TRBV6-5; size: NA; CDR3: CASSYSNQASYEQYF; DNA: TGTGCCAGCAGTTACTCGAACCAGGCCTCCTACGAGCAGTACTTC
D: TRBD1; J: TRBJ1-5; V: TRBV9; size: few; CDR3: CASSTRTGPYSNQPQHF; DNA: TGTGCCAGCAGCACGAGGACAGGGCCCTATAGCAATCAGCCCCAGCATTTT
D: NA; J: TRBJ1-1; V: TRBV18; size: NA; CDR3: CASSPEVYGNRGAFF; DNA: TGTGCCAGCTCACCGGAAGTTTATGGGAATCGAGGGGCTTTCTTT
D: NA; J: TRBJ2-3; V: TRBV9; size: NA; CDR3: CASSVGLVSTDTQYF; DNA: TGTGCCAGCAGCGTAGGGCTAGTAAGCACAGATACGCAGTATTTT
D: NA; J: TRBJ2-2; V: TRBV5-1; size: many; CDR3: CASSYSRSGTGELFF; DNA: TGCGCCAGCAGCTACAGTCGTTCCGGCACCGGGGAGCTGTTTTTT
D: NA; J: TRBJ1-4; V: TRBV25-1; size: NA; CDR3: CASSESGYWEKLFF; DNA: TGTGCCAGCAGTGAATCCGGGTATTGGGAAAAACTGTTTTTT
D: NA; J: TRBJ1-2; V: TRBV28; size: NA; CDR3: CASRRQAGYTF; DNA: TGTGCCAGCAGACGACAAGCGGGCTACACCTTC
D: NA; J: TRBJ2-3; V: TRBV7-2; size: NA; CDR3: CASSLGGGDGRTQYF; DNA: TGTGCCAGCAGCTTAGGAGGGGGAGATGGGCGGACGCAGTATTTT
D: TRBD1; J: TRBJ2-2; V: TRBV6-1; size: few; CDR3: CASSEAWGQGASTGELFF; DNA: TGTGCCAGCAGTGAAGCCTGGGGACAGGGGGCTAGCACCGGGGAGCTGTTTTTT
D: NA; J: TRBJ2-2; V: TRBV5-1; size: many; CDR3: CASSLEGNTGELFF; DNA: TGCGCCAGCAGCTTGGAAGGTAACACCGGGGAGCTGTTTTTT
D: NA; J: TRBJ1-2; V: TRBV10-2; size: NA; CDR3: CASSESAGPYGYTF; DNA: TGCGCCAGCAGTGAGTCGGCGGGACCATATGGCTACACCTTC
D: NA; J: TRBJ1-1; V: TRBV11-2; size: NA; CDR3: CASSQGKVGTEAFF; DNA: TGTGCCAGCAGCCAGGGGAAGGTCGGAACTGAAGCTTTCTTT
D: NA; J: TRBJ2-1; V: TRBV18; size: few; CDR3: CASSPLGLSNNEQFF; DNA: TGTGCCAGCTCACCATTGGGGCTTTCTAACAATGAGCAGTTCTTC
D: TRBD1; J: TRBJ2-1; V: TRBV7-8; size: NA; CDR3: CASSLTGVDNEQFF; DNA: TGTGCCAGCAGCTTGACAGGGGTTGACAATGAGCAGTTCTTC
D: TRBD2; J: TRBJ2-7; V: TRBV4-3; size: few; CDR3: CASSQGLAGSYEQYF; DNA: TGCGCCAGCAGCCAAGGGCTAGCGGGATCCTACGAGCAGTACTTC